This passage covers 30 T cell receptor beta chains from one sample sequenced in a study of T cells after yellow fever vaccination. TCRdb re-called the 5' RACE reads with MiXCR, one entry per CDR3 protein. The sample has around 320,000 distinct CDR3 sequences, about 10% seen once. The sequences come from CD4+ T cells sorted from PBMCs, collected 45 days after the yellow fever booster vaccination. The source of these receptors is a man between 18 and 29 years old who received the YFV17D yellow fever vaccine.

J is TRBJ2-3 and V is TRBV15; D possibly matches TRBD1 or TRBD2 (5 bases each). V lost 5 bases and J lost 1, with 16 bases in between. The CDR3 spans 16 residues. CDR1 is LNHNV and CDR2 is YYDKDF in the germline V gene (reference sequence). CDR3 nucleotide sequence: TGTGCCACCAGCTATGGGGACGGAGCTGGCACAGATACGCAGTATTTT. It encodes CATSYGDGAGTDTQYF.

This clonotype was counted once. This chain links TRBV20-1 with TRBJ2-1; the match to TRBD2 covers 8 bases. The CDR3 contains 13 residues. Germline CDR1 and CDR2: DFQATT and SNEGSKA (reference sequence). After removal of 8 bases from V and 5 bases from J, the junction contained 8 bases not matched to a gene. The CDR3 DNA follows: TGCAGTATAGACCAGCGGGGGAACAATGAGCAGTTCTTC. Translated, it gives CSIDQRGNNEQFF.

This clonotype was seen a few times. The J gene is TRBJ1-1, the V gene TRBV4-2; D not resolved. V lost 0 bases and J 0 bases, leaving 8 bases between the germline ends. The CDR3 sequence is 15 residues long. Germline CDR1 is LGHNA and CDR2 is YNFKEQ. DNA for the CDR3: TGTGCCAGCAGCCAAGACGTCACAGTGAACACTGAAGCTTTCTTT. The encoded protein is CASSQDVTVNTEAFF.

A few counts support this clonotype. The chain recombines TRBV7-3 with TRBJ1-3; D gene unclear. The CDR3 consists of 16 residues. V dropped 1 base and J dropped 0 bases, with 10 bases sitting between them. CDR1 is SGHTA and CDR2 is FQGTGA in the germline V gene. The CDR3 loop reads CASSLRAKISGNTIYF. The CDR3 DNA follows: TGTGCCAGCAGCTTAAGGGCCAAGATCTCTGGAAACACCATATATTTT.

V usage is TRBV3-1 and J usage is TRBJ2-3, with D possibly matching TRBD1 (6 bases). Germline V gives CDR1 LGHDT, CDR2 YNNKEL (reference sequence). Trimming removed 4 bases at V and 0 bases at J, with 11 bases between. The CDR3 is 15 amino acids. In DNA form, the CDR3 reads TGTGCCAGCAGCCCCACTCAGGGGAGCACAGATACGCAGTATTTT. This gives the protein CASSPTQGSTDTQYF.

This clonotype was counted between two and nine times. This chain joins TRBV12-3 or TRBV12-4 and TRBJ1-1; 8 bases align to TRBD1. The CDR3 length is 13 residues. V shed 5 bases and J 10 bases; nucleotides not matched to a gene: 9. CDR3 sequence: CASSPQGGMGAFF. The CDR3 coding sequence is TGTGCCAGCAGTCCACAGGGGGGCATGGGAGCTTTCTTT.

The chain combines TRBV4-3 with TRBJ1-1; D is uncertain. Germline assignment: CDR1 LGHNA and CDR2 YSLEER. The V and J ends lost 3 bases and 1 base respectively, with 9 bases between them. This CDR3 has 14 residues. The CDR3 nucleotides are TGCGCCAGCAGCCAGTCAACCGAGAACACTGAAGCTTTCTTT. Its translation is CASSQSTENTEAFF.

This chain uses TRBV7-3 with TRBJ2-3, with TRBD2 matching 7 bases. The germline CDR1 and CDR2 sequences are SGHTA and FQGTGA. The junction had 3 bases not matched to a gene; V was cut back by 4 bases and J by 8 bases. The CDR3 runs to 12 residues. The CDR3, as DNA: TGTGCCAGCAGCTCGTTAGCGGGTACGCAGTATTTT. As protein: CASSSLAGTQYF.

In DNA form, the CDR3 reads TGCGCCAGCAGCCGGGCCTACAGGGGAGGCACTGAAGCTTTCTTT. Translation gives CASSRAYRGGTEAFF. The chain recombines TRBV5-1 with TRBJ1-1, with 7 bases that match TRBD1. Germline V CDR1 and CDR2: SGHRS, YFSETQ. V was pared by 4 bases and J by 4 bases, with 10 bases of the junction left unmatched. The CDR3 is made up of 15 amino acids.

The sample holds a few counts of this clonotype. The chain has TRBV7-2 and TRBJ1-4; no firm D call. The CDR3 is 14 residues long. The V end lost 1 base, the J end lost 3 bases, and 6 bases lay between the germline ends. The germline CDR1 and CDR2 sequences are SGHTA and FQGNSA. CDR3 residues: CASSLDRSNEKLFF. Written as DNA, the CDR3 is TGTGCCAGCAGCTTAGACCGTTCTAATGAAAAACTGTTTTTT.

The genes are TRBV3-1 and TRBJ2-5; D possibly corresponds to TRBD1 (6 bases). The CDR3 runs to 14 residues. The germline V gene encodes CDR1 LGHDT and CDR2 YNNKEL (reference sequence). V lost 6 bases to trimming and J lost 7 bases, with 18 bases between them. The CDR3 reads CASSLGQGRVTQYF. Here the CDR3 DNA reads TGTGCCAGCAGTCTCGGCCAGGGGCGAGTGACCCAGTACTTC.

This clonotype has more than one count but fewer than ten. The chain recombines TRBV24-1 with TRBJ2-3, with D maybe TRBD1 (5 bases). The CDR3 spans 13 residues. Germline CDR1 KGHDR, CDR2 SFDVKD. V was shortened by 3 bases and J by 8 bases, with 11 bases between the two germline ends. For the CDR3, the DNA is TGTGCCACCAGTGATGCGCACCAGGGTACGCAGTATTTT. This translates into CATSDAHQGTQYF.

The CDR3 reads CASSFRGPGGETQYF. CDR3 DNA sequence: TGTGCCAGCAGCTTTCGGGGCCCGGGAGGAGAGACCCAGTACTTC. The V gene is TRBV7-9, the J gene TRBJ2-5, with 7 bases identical to TRBD2. Germline CDR1 SEHNR, CDR2 FQNEAQ (reference sequence). The CDR3 is made up of 15 amino acids. The V and J ends lost 3 bases and 4 bases, in that order; junction bases with no gene match: 8.

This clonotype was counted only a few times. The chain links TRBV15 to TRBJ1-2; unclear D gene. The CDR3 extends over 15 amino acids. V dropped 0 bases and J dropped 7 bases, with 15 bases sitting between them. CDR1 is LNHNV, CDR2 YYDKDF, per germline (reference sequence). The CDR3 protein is CATSRDLRRESGYTF. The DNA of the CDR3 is TGTGCCACCAGCAGAGATTTGAGGCGCGAATCTGGCTACACCTTC.

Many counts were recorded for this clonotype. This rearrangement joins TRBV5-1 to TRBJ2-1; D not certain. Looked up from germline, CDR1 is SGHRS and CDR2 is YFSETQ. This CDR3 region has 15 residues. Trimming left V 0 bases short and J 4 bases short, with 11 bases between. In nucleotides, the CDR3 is TGCGCCAGCAGCTTGGATGGTGGGGTGTACAATGAGCAGTTCTTC. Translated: CASSLDGGVYNEQFF.

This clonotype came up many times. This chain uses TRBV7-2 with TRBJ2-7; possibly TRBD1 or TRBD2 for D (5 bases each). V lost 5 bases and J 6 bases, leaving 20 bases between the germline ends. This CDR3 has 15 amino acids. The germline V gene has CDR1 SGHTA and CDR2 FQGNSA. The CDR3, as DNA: TGTGCCAGCAGCCATGACCAGGGATGGGCGGGCGAGCAGTACTTC. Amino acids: CASSHDQGWAGEQYF.

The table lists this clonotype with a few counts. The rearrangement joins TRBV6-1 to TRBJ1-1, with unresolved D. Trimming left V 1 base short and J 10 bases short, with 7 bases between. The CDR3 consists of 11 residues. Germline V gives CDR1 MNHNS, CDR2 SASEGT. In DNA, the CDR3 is TGTGCCAGCAGTGAAGGGCGAGCAGCTTTCTTT. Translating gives CASSEGRAAFF.

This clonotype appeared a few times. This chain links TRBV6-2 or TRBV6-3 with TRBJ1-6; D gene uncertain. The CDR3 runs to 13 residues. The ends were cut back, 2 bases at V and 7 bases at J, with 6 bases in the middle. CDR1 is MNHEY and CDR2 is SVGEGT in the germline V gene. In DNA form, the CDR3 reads TGTGCCAGCAGTTACGTGACAAATTCACCCCTCCACTTT. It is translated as CASSYVTNSPLHF.

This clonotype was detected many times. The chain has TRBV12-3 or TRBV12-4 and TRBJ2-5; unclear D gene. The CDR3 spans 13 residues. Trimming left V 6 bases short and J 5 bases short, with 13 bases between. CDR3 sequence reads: CASSWIVGETQYF. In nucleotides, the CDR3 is TGTGCCAGCAGCTGGATCGTCGGGGAGACCCAGTACTTC.

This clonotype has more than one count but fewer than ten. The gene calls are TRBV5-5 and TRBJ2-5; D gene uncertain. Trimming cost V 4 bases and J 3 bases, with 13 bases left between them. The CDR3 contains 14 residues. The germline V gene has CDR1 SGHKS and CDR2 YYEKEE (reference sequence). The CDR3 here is CASSIWTLEETQYF. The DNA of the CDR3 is TGTGCCAGCAGCATTTGGACGCTCGAAGAGACCCAGTACTTC. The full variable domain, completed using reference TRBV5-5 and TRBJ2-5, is DAGVTQSPTHLIKTRGQQVTLRCSPISGHKSVSWYQQVLGQGPQFIFQYYEKEERGRGNFPDRFSARQFPNYSSELNVNALLLGDSALYLCASSIWTLEETQYFGPGTRLLVL.

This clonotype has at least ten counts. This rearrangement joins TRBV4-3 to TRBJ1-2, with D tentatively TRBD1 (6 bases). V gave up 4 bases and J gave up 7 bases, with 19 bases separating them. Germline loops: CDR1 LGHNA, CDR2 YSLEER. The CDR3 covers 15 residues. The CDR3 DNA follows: TGCGCCAGCAGCCTACAGGTGGGGGCTGCCTTTGGCTACACCTTC. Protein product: CASSLQVGAAFGYTF.

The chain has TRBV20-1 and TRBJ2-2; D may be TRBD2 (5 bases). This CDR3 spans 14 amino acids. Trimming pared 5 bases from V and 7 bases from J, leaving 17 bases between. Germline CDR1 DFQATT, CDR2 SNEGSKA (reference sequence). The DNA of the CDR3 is TGCAGTGCTGGCCGGTCGAGGGCCATCGGGGAGCTGTTTTTT. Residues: CSAGRSRAIGELFF.

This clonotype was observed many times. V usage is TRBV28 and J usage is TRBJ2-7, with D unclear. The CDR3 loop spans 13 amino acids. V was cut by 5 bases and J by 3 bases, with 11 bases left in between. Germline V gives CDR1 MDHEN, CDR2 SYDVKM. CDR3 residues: CASSRTARYEQYV. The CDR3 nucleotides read TGTGCCAGCAGTAGAACAGCCCGCTACGAGCAGTACGTC.

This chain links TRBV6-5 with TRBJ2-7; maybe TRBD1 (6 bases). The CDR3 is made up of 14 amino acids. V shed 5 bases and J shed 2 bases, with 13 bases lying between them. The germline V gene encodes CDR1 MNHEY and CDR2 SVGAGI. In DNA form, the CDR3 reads TGTGCCAGCAGTAAACGACAGGTACCCTACGAGCAGTACTTC. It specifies CASSKRQVPYEQYF.

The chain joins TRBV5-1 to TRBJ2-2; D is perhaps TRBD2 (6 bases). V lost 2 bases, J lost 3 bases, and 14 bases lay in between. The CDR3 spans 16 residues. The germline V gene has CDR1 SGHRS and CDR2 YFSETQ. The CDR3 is CASSFSSGVDTGELFF. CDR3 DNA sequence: TGCGCCAGCAGCTTTAGTTCGGGAGTCGACACCGGGGAGCTGTTTTTT. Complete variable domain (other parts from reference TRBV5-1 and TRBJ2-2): KAGVTQTPRYLIKTRGQQVTLSCSPISGHRSVSWYQQTPGQGLQFLFEYFSETQRNKGNFPGRFSGRQFSNSRSEMNVSTLELGDSALYLCASSFSSGVDTGELFFGEGSRLTVL.

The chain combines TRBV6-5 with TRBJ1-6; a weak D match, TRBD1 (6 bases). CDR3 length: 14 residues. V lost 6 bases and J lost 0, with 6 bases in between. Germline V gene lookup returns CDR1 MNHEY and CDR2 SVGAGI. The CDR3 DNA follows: TGTGCCAGCAGGACAGGCTCCTATAATTCACCCCTCCACTTT. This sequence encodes CASRTGSYNSPLHF.

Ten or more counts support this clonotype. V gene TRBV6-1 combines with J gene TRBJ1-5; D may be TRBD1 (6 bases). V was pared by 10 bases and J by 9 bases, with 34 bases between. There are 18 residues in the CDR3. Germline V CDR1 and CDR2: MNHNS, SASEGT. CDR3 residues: CATTYGTREGSRMWPQHF. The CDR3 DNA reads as TGTGCCACCACGTATGGGACACGGGAAGGCTCAAGGATGTGGCCCCAGCATTTT.

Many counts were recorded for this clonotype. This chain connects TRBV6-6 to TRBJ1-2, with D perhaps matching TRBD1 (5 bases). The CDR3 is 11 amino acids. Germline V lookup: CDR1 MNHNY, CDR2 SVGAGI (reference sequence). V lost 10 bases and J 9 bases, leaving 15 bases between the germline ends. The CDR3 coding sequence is TGTGCCACTAACCCCGGGACGCGCTACACCTTC. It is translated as CATNPGTRYTF.

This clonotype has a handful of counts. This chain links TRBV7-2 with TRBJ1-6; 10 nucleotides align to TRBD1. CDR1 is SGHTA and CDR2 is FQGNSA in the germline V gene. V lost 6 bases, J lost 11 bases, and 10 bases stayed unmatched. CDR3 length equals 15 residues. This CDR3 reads CASSGGTGVWAPLHF. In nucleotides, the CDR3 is TGTGCCAGCAGTGGAGGGACAGGGGTATGGGCACCCCTCCACTTT.

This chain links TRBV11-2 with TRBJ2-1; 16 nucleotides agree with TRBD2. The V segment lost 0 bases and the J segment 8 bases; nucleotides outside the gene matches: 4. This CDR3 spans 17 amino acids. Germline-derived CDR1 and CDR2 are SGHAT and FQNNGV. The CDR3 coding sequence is TGTGCCAGCAGCTTAGATTCGGGACTAGCGGGGGGGGATGAGCAGTTCTTC. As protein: CASSLDSGLAGGDEQFF.